The 15 T cell receptor beta chains listed next were all sequenced from one sample in a study of blood T cell repertoires in COVID-19. The data were produced by immunoSEQ multiplex PCR, yet TCRdb's version contains in-frame clones alone and is incomplete. The data contain 35,000 to 45,000 clones, about 86% of them singletons. The sample taken for sequencing was peripheral blood. The receptors stem from a man aged 35 to 55 with active COVID-19.

The V call is TRBV5-4, the J call TRBJ2-7; 9 positions match TRBD1. With V trimmed by 4 bases and J by 3 bases, 11 bases remained unmatched. The CDR3 has 16 residues. Looked up from germline, CDR1 is SGHNT and CDR2 is YYREEE (reference sequence). CDR3 amino acids: CASSRSFETGGYEQYF. The CDR3 bases are TGTGCCAGCAGCAGGTCATTCGAGACAGGGGGCTACGAGCAGTACTTC.

This clone was counted between two and nine times. V usage is TRBV13 and J usage is TRBJ1-5, with 8 bases matching TRBD1. This CDR3 comprises 16 residues. Germline trimming cut 2 bases from V and 0 bases from J; bases unmatched to any gene: 3. Per germline, CDR1 PRHDT and CDR2 FYEKMQ (reference sequence). CDR3: CASSLSGGYSNQPQHF. Here the CDR3 DNA reads TGTGCCAGCAGCTTATCAGGGGGCTATAGCAATCAGCCCCAGCATTTT.

The rearrangement joins TRBV7-9 to TRBJ2-1; no clear D gene. The germline V gene encodes CDR1 SEHNR and CDR2 FQNEAQ (reference sequence). CDR3 size: 16 residues. V shed 9 bases and J shed 3 bases, with 21 bases lying between them. CDR3 loop: CASTPSLVVVYNEQFF. CDR3 in DNA: TGTGCCAGTACCCCCTCTCTAGTAGTCGTCTACAATGAGCAGTTCTTC.

The rearrangement uses TRBV9 and TRBJ1-3; 7 bases map to TRBD1. CDR1 SGDLS and CDR2 YYNGEE come from the germline V gene. Germline trimming cut 4 bases from V and 3 bases from J; bases unmatched to any gene: 10. The CDR3 contains 16 residues. CDR3 residues: CASSPLGGKDGNTIYF. The DNA of the CDR3 is TGTGCCAGCAGCCCCTTAGGGGGCAAGGATGGAAACACCATATATTTT.

This chain links TRBV19 with TRBJ1-5, with a possible D match to TRBD1 (5 bases). Trimming took 5 bases from V and 6 from J, leaving 8 bases between them. Germline CDR1 is LNHDA and CDR2 is SQIVND (reference sequence). The CDR3 extends over 12 amino acids. Here the CDR3 DNA reads TGTGCCAGTAGTCCCAGGGTTCAGCCCCAGCATTTT. Protein sequence: CASSPRVQPQHF.

The V and J genes are TRBV4-1 and TRBJ2-1; 11 nucleotides align to TRBD2. The J segment lost 5 bases and the V segment lost 2 bases, leaving 5 bases of the junction unmatched. In germline, CDR1 is MGHRA, CDR2 YSYEKL. The CDR3 length is 16 residues. Written as DNA, the CDR3 is TGCGCCAGCAGCCAACCGACTAGCGGGATCAACAATGAGCAGTTCTTC. This codes for CASSQPTSGINNEQFF.

The rearrangement uses TRBV19 and TRBJ1-6; D is unresolved. There are 15 residues in the CDR3. V lost 0 bases to trimming and J lost 9 bases, with 12 bases between them. Germline V CDR1 and CDR2: LNHDA, SQIVND (reference sequence). The CDR3 nucleotides read TGTGCCAGTAGTATAGATCTACGGGTGGGTTCACCCCTCCACTTT. Residues: CASSIDLRVGSPLHF.

The chain is built from TRBV5-1 and TRBJ1-1, with 7 bases identical to TRBD1. The CDR3 extends over 15 amino acids. V trimming: 3 bases; J trimming: 1 base; junction bases outside the gene matches: 6. From germline, CDR1 is SGHRS and CDR2 YFSETQ. CDR3 loop: CASSSNRGGNTEAFF. The CDR3 DNA reads TGCGCCAGCAGCTCGAACAGGGGAGGGAACACTGAAGCTTTCTTT.

This clone has more than one count but fewer than ten. This rearrangement joins TRBV5-1 to TRBJ2-5; TRBD2 aligns across 10 bases. The V gene end was trimmed by 3 bases and the J gene end by 4 bases; junction bases not matched to a gene: 3. This CDR3 has 14 amino acids. CDR1 SGHRS and CDR2 YFSETQ come from the germline V gene. The CDR3 nucleotides are TGCGCCAGCAGCTCCCGGACTAGCGGAGAGACCCAGTACTTC. Its translation: CASSSRTSGETQYF.

The genes are TRBV3-1 (or the pseudogene TRBV3-2) and TRBJ2-1, with TRBD2 matching 9 bases. V lost 3 bases, J lost 15 bases, and 12 bases stayed unmatched. This CDR3 region has 14 residues. The germline CDR1 and CDR2 sequences are LGHDT and YNNKEL (reference sequence). Written as DNA, the CDR3 is TGTGCCAGCAGCCACGTTGGGGGACTAGCCCCCTGGTTCTTC. Its protein product is CASSHVGGLAPWFF.

J is TRBJ2-7 and V is TRBV9, with TRBD1 identical over 9 bases. Trimming took 0 bases from V and 3 from J; bases not matched to a gene: 4. The CDR3 is made up of 15 amino acids. Germline CDR1 SGDLS, CDR2 YYNGEE. The CDR3 spells CASSVAGTGYYEQYF. CDR3 DNA: TGTGCCAGCAGCGTAGCGGGGACAGGGTACTACGAGCAGTACTTC.

The chain is built from TRBV11-2 and TRBJ2-7, with D perhaps TRBD2 (6 bases). The CDR3 length is 14 residues. Germline-derived CDR1 and CDR2 are SGHAT and FQNNGV. The V end lost 5 bases, the J end lost 0 bases, and 11 bases lay between the germline ends. CDR3: CASSGTSSSYEQYF. The CDR3 DNA follows: TGTGCCAGCAGCGGGACTTCCAGCTCCTACGAGCAGTACTTC.

The gene calls are TRBV21-1 and TRBJ1-1; the DNA was not used to check the table's D call, TRBD1. TRBV21-1 is annotated as a pseudogene. The CDR3 length is 16 residues. The CDR3 sequence: CASSKPEEGVNTEAFF. The CDR3 coding sequence is TGTGCCAGCAGCAAACCCGAGGAAGGGGTGAACACTGAAGCTTTCTTT.

The chain has TRBV10-3 and TRBJ2-3, with D tentatively TRBD1 (6 bases). This CDR3 spans 14 amino acids. Trimming stripped 2 bases from V and 2 bases from J, with 8 bases between. Germline assignment: CDR1 ENHRY and CDR2 SYGVKD. CDR3 sequence: CAISEGGYTDTQYF. As DNA, the CDR3 is TGTGCCATCAGTGAGGGGGGCTACACAGATACGCAGTATTTT.

The chain carries TRBV15 and TRBJ1-3, with 8 nucleotides matching TRBD1. V shed 1 base, J shed 0 bases, and the junction held 14 bases outside the gene matches. The CDR3 is 20 residues long. Per germline, CDR1 LNHNV and CDR2 YYDKDF (reference sequence). This CDR3 reads CATSRATGTGGSLSGNTIYF. The CDR3 DNA follows: TGTGCCACCAGCAGAGCTACCGGGACAGGAGGCTCCCTCTCTGGAAACACCATATATTTT.